A selection of T cell receptor beta chains follows, all from one sample in a study of blood T cells in healthy people across ages. TCRdb reprocessed the 5' RACE reads with MiXCR, giving one entry per CDR3 protein. The table lists about 680,000 distinct CDR3 sequences, 45% to 50% of them singletons. The sequencing sample was made of blood. These receptors came from an older woman in good health. The CDR3 runs from the conserved cysteine through the conserved F or W. Fields, in order: clone size, V gene, D gene, J gene, CDR3 DNA, CDR3 protein. D genes are given only for firm matches. The listing skips clone size in some rows; elsewhere it reads once, few, many or a size class.

few,TRBV7-2,TRBD2,TRBJ2-3,TGTGCCAGCAGCTATTCCGGGACTAGCGTAAATACGCAGTATTTT,CASSYSGTSVNTQYF
few,TRBV29-1,-,TRBJ2-7,TGCAGCGCAGAGGACAGCACCTACGAGCAGTACTTC,CSAEDSTYEQYF
-,TRBV9,TRBD1,TRBJ2-7,TGTGCCAGCAGCGTAGAGGGACAGAGCTCCTACAATGAGCAGTACTTC,CASSVEGQSSYNEQYF
-,TRBV7-2,-,TRBJ1-2,TGTGCCAGCAGCCTCAAGACACTACTCTCGGGGGGCTACACCTTC,CASSLKTLLSGGYTF
-,TRBV6-5,TRBD2,TRBJ2-7,TGTGCCAGCAGTACGGGGGGGACTAGCGGGATTTACGAGCAGTACTTC,CASSTGGTSGIYEQYF
-,TRBV6-6,-,TRBJ2-7,TGTGCCAGCAGAACGCGCTACGAGCAGTACTTC,CASRTRYEQYF
-,TRBV28,-,TRBJ2-7,TGTGCCAGCAGTCCCGAATGGCCCTCCTACGAGCAGTACTTC,CASSPEWPSYEQYF
few,TRBV25-1,-,TRBJ2-2,TGTGCCAGCCACGGACAGTTAAACACCGGGGAGCTGTTTTTT,CASHGQLNTGELFF
many,TRBV4-3,-,TRBJ2-7,TGCGCCAGCAGCCAAGAGCTGGGCGGTAGCTCCTACAATGAGCAGTACTTC,CASSQELGGSSYNEQYF
-,TRBV28,-,TRBJ2-7,TGTGCCAGCAGTACCACCGGTCAATTCTACGAGCAGTACTTC,CASSTTGQFYEQYF
few,TRBV9,-,TRBJ2-1,TGTGCCAGCAGCGTAGGTAGAAGGAATGAGCAGTTCTTC,CASSVGRRNEQFF
-,TRBV27,TRBD2,TRBJ2-3,TGTGCCAGCAGACCGGGACTAGCGGGAGTTTGGGGTGGTACGCAGTATTTT,CASRPGLAGVWGGTQYF
many,TRBV11-2,-,TRBJ1-2,TGTGCCAGCAGCCCAGCGACGGGGCTCCTTGGCTACACCTTC,CASSPATGLLGYTF
-,TRBV20-1,-,TRBJ2-1,TGCAGTGCTAGAGATCGGGGGTTCTCCTACAATGAGCAGTTCTTC,CSARDRGFSYNEQFF
few,TRBV2,-,TRBJ2-3,TGTGCCAGCAGCGTCGGACTTCCCCACACAGATACGCAGTATTTT,CASSVGLPHTDTQYF
-,TRBV28,-,TRBJ1-3,TGTGCCAGCAGTTTAGAACAGGGAACTGGAAACACCATATATTTT,CASSLEQGTGNTIYF
-,TRBV7-2,TRBD2,TRBJ2-3,TGTGCCAGCAGCTTAAAGAGCGGGAGGACAGATACGCAGTATTTT,CASSLKSGRTDTQYF
-,TRBV20-1,-,TRBJ2-3,TGCAGTGCGAGAAAGACTACTAGCACAGATACGCAGTATTTT,CSARKTTSTDTQYF
-,TRBV10-3,TRBD1,TRBJ2-2,TGTGCCATTTCCGACAGGGGACCAAACACCGGGGAGCTGTTTTTT,CAISDRGPNTGELFF
-,TRBV28,-,TRBJ2-7,TGTGCCAGCAGTTTATGGACCTACGAGCAGTACTTC,CASSLWTYEQYF
once,TRBV18,-,TRBJ1-2,TGTGCCAGCTCACCATCCCTCGGGGGAAGGTCCGGTGGCTACACCTTC,CASSPSLGGRSGGYTF
few,TRBV9,-,TRBJ2-3,TGTGCCAGCAGCCCCAGTACTAGGGATACGCAGTATTTT,CASSPSTRDTQYF
-,TRBV5-1,-,TRBJ2-7,TGCGCCAGCAGCTTATTGGGCGGGGAACTCTACGAGCAGTACTTC,CASSLLGGELYEQYF
-,TRBV12-3/TRBV12-4,TRBD2,TRBJ2-2,TGTGCCAGCAGGGGCGGGAGTAACACCGGGGAGCTGTTTTTT,CASRGGSNTGELFF
-,TRBV7-6,TRBD2,TRBJ2-7,TGTGCCAGCAGTCCCAGCGGGAGCGGTTCCTACGAGCAGTACTTC,CASSPSGSGSYEQYF
few,TRBV20-1,-,TRBJ2-5,TGCAGTGCTAGAGAAAGTAGGGGTTTAGAGACCCAGTACTTC,CSARESRGLETQYF
-,TRBV5-1,-,TRBJ2-7,TGCGCCAGCAGCAGCCGGGACACATACTACGAGCAGTACTTC,CASSSRDTYYEQYF
-,TRBV7-6,-,TRBJ2-5,TGTGCCAGCAGCTTCCTTGGGTCGGGGTTAGGGAGGAATGAGCAGTACTTC,CASSFLGSGLGRNEQYF
-,TRBV7-2,-,TRBJ2-7,TGTGCCAGCAGCATCACCGGGACTCTCACTGACTACGAGCAGTACTTC,CASSITGTLTDYEQYF
-,TRBV7-8,TRBD1,TRBJ2-5,TGTGCCAGCAGCTCGGACAGGGACGGAGAGACCCAGTACTTC,CASSSDRDGETQYF
-,TRBV5-1,-,TRBJ2-7,TGCGCCAGCACCAGAGGGCTCAGGGGCAATGAGCAGTACTTC,CASTRGLRGNEQYF
few,TRBV11-2,TRBD1,TRBJ2-7,TGTGCCAGCAGCTCTGGACAGGGGCAACCCTACGAGCAGTACTTC,CASSSGQGQPYEQYF
many,TRBV4-3,-,TRBJ1-6,TGCGCCAGCAGCCAGGGTCAGTCCTATTCACCCCTCCACTTT,CASSQGQSYSPLHF
-,TRBV7-9,-,TRBJ2-2,TGTGCCAGCAGCTTAATAGCGTACACCGGGGAGCTGTTTTTT,CASSLIAYTGELFF
-,TRBV6-1,-,TRBJ2-5,TGTGCCAGCAGTCGGACGGCCGAGGAGACCCAGTACTTC,CASSRTAEETQYF
-,TRBV28,-,TRBJ1-2,TGTGCCAGCAGCTGGAGAGACAGCTACTACACCTTC,CASSWRDSYYTF
few,TRBV29-1,TRBD2,TRBJ2-3,TGCAGCGTTGAAGCTAGCGGGACTAGCACAGATACGCAGTATTTT,CSVEASGTSTDTQYF
few,TRBV9,-,TRBJ2-7,TGTGCCAGCAGCGTAGAAGGTGTCTCCTACAATGAGCAGTACTTC,CASSVEGVSYNEQYF
few,TRBV4-3,-,TRBJ2-2,TGCGCCAGCAGCCAAGACAGGGAGGTGGTTGCCGGGGAGCTGTTTTTT,CASSQDREVVAGELFF
-,TRBV5-1,-,TRBJ2-3,TGCGCCAGCAGCCGGGGTCCCGCAGTATCTAGCACAGATACGCAGTATTTT,CASSRGPAVSSTDTQYF
-,TRBV20-1,TRBD1,TRBJ1-6,TGCAGTGCTGAGGGGACAGGGGATCTCTATTCACCCCTCCACTTT,CSAEGTGDLYSPLHF
-,TRBV20-1,TRBD1,TRBJ1-6,TGCAGTGCTAGAGACCGGACAGGGACCTCACCCCTCCACTTT,CSARDRTGTSPLHF
once,TRBV11-3,TRBD2,TRBJ2-2,TGTGCCAGCAGCCCGATAGCGGGAAAGAACACCGGGGAGCTGTTTTTT,CASSPIAGKNTGELFF
-,TRBV20-1,TRBD2,TRBJ2-1,TGCAGTGCTATTAATCCGGGAGGCAGAAATGAGCAGTTCTTC,CSAINPGGRNEQFF
-,TRBV29-1,TRBD2,TRBJ2-1,TGCAGCGCCGGCGGGGGATACTACAATGAGCAGTTCTTC,CSAGGGYYNEQFF